Described below is a single T cell receptor (beta chain) sequence and its context. This clone's antigen is unknown. There are no base qualities to consult, and no much larger clone falls within one base. The CDR3 starts with the cysteine, ends with the phenylalanine, and has 13 residues. CDR3 DNA is the only sequence kept; it has 39 bases, read in frame from the first base. The germline V gene encodes CDR1 MNHEY and CDR2 SVGAGI. The germline ends are 11 bases apart after V is trimmed by 7 bases and J by 2 bases. These data are taken from a study of blood T cell repertoires in COVID-19 (dated by TCRdb to the early 2020s). In the study overall: Samples from collaborators originated in the United States, Italy and Spain and spanned both the acute and convalescent phases of COVID-19. The prospective study material was composed of cDNA or gDNA derived from T cells, B-cell-depleted T cells, or PBMCs. Deeply sampled blood TCRbeta repertoires from subjects exposed to, actively infected with, or recovered from COVID-19 were included in the dataset. The repertoires were made available in a free public database intended to serve as a resource for research on the immune response to SARS-CoV-2. The samples were drawn from the first 160 participants of the ongoing ImmuneRACE study and from some 1,300 subjects provided by 6 global collaborators. The sample metadata nearly always contained a de-identified subject ID, COVID-19 status, age in years and sex. Where available, HLA class I and class II types were obtained from metadata supplied by the sample provider rather than from assay-based typing.

Whole blood was collected in K2EDTA tubes by collaborating institutions according to the institutions' own protocols. For TCRbeta analysis, collaborator samples were shipped as frozen whole blood, as isolated PBMCs, or as DNA extracted from either sample type. On the study overall, not on this receptor specifically: Clinical and demographic metadata were provided uncurated, with the amount varying by source and participant.

TCRbeta CDR3 regions were amplified from genomic DNA by means of the immunoSEQ Assay, a bias-controlled multiplex PCR. The authors' pipeline ran thus. Nucleated cell counts per sample were estimated from amplification of reference gene primers within the assay. To quantify the absolute abundance of each unique TCRbeta CDR3 rearrangement, sequence reads were collapsed and filtered. Productive Simpson clonality was computed per sample as the square root of Simpson's diversity index over productive rearrangements. Not all clones reach the TCRdb copy of this immuneACCESS table, which keeps in-frame sequences only. Checked studies attribute under half of the gap to unresolved V genes and leave the rest unexplained. V and J calls and clone size are copied from that table; D and trimming were computed from the DNA. The sample table records approximately 91,000 clones; around 90% of these occur just once. 3.5% to 5.5% of the sample is held by the ten biggest clonotypes.

The sequence was obtained from a man between 70 and 80 years old with acute or convalescent COVID-19. Recombination connected TRBV6-5 to TRBJ1-2, and the D gene may be TRBD1, 5 bases matching. Sample: peripheral blood. The encoded CDR3 is CASTRDANYGYTF. The nucleotides are TGTGCCAGCACGCGGGACGCCAACTATGGCTACACCTTC.